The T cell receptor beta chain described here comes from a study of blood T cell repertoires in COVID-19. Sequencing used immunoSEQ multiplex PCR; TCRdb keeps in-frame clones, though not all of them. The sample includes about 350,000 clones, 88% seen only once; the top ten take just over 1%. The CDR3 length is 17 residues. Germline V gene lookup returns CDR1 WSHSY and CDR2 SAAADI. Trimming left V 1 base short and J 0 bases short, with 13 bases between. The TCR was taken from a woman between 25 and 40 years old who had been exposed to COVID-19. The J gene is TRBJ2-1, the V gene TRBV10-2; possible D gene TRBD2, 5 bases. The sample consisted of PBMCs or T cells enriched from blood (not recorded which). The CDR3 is CASSEFRGPGSYNEQFF. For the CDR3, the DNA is TGCGCCAGCAGTGAGTTTCGGGGTCCCGGCTCCTACAATGAGCAGTTCTTC.